Listed below are T cell receptor beta chains from one sample, sequenced in a study of T cells in Graves' hyperthyroidism and ophthalmopathy. TCRdb used MiXCR to reprocess the multiplex PCR reads, holding one entry per CDR3 protein. The data hold about 700,000 distinct CDR3 sequences, with 14% observed a single time. Specimen: blood. These receptors were collected from a woman between 18 and 29 years old with Graves' hyperthyroidism. Each CDR3 is given with its conserved first and last residue. The order of the fields is J gene, V gene, CDR3 protein.

>TRBJ1-2|TRBV7-2
CASTWQLGLAGTGNYGYTF
>TRBJ1-2|TRBV4-3
CASRGFYGYTF
>TRBJ2-2|TRBV27
CASSLFVQGYNTGELFF
>TRBJ2-3|TRBV30
CAWSSGRGTDTQYF
>TRBJ1-1|TRBV29-1
CSAETGQGSVIAEAFF
>TRBJ2-1|TRBV20-1
CSARSTGQGAFNEQFF
>TRBJ1-3|TRBV6-2/TRBV6-3
CASGPGPPNSGNTIYF
>TRBJ2-2|TRBV6-1
CAIRGQGNTGELFF
>TRBJ2-7|TRBV14
CASSPDRVSHEQYF
>TRBJ2-7|TRBV7-9
CASTLPLVGLAAYEQYF
>TRBJ2-5|TRBV7-2
CASSPTGLTQETQYF
>TRBJ1-2|TRBV5-1
CASKSWNSNYGYTF
>TRBJ2-7|TRBV7-2
CASSRGEGHPYEQYF
>TRBJ2-7|TRBV28
CASSAPTYEQYF
>TRBJ1-1|TRBV6-2/TRBV6-3
CASSAPGLEAFF
>TRBJ2-3|TRBV2
CASSVGLITDTQYF
>TRBJ1-1|TRBV6-2/TRBV6-3
CASSYVGAGTEAFF
>TRBJ2-3|TRBV4-1
CASSHPPTGSTDTQYF
>TRBJ2-1|TRBV30
CAWSGTSIDEQFF
>TRBJ1-6|TRBV10-3
CAISESAGLGSPLHF
>TRBJ1-2|TRBV18
CASSPAGQDTTNYGYTF
>TRBJ2-7|TRBV20-1
CSVRGQGRSYEQYF
>TRBJ1-2|TRBV15
CATRDPGLYGYTF
>TRBJ2-7|TRBV20-1
CSARDWERVTYEQYF
>TRBJ1-1|TRBV11-2
CASSLSANMNTEAFF
>TRBJ2-1|TRBV7-9
CASSFSGHPNNEQFF
>TRBJ1-1|TRBV10-1
CARLGRMNTEAFF
>TRBJ1-3|TRBV29-1
CSVGDPSGNTIYF
>TRBJ2-7|TRBV5-1
CASSREGDRFYEQYF
>TRBJ2-7|TRBV28
CASSPYMERYEQYF
>TRBJ2-7|TRBV20-1
CSAFLRGARHEQYF
>TRBJ2-1|TRBV10-3
CAISESQAGVGYNEQFF
>TRBJ1-4|TRBV9
CASSVLSRDEKLFF
>TRBJ2-7|TRBV27
CASSVDHTYEQYF
>TRBJ2-7|TRBV28
CAHSPGGYEQYF
>TRBJ2-7|TRBV9
CASSVGGLEAGEQYF
>TRBJ1-5|TRBV28
CASSLDAAPQHF
>TRBJ2-7|TRBV6-2/TRBV6-3
CASSSGGRGEQYF
>TRBJ2-7|TRBV4-3
CASSQDLQSGRTYEQYF
>TRBJ2-7|TRBV7-9
CASSSHQGLDYEQYF
>TRBJ2-5|TRBV19
CASSHTPKLFNQETQYF
>TRBJ2-1|TRBV6-9
CASSESRTSGRAKNEQFF
>TRBJ1-4|TRBV5-6
CASSTGRWNEKLFF
>TRBJ2-3|TRBV5-1
CASSLLGVTDTQYF
>TRBJ1-1|TRBV20-1
CSAAQGSTEAFF